These 13 T cell receptor beta chains originate from one sample sequenced in a study of T cells in Graves' hyperthyroidism and ophthalmopathy (dated by TCRdb to between 2018 and 2021). Libraries came from multiplex PCR. TCRdb shows the sequencer as Illumina HiSeq 2000. The TCR beta CDR3 regions were amplified from RNA transcripts. For the first round of RT-PCR on the TCR CDR3, the HTBI primer set was used together with the Qiagen OneStep RT-PCR kit. TCRdb took the public reads, trimmed them with fastp at Q25, ran MiXCR for clone calling and kept in-frame beta chains. Every distinct CDR3 protein forms one entry, paired with its most common genes and DNA. For this sample there are nearly 750,000 distinct CDR3 sequences; roughly a third appear just once. Less than 35% of the sample rests with the top ten. Source material: blood. Receptors originate from a woman between 35 and 50 years old with Graves' hyperthyroidism.

With respect to this clonotype: A much larger clonotype is one base distant, so this may be a read error. CDR3 nucleotides: TGTGCCAGCACTGGAAAGGGAACGAACACTGAAGCTTTCTTT. Translated: CASTGKGTNTEAFF. The chain uses TRBV7-9 and TRBJ1-1; D not certain. CDR1 SEHNR and CDR2 FQNEAQ come from the germline V gene (reference sequence). V was trimmed by 7 bases and J by 1 base, leaving 13 bases between them. The CDR3 consists of 14 residues. The variable domain in full, completed from reference TRBV7-9 and TRBJ1-1, reads DTGVSQNPRHKITKRGQNVTFRCDPISEHNRLYWYRQTLGQGPEFLTYFQNEAQLEKSRLLSDRFSAERPKGSFSTLEIQRTEQGDSAMYLCASTGKGTNTEAFFGQGTRLTVV.

This chain uses TRBV29-1 with TRBJ1-1, with D uncertain. Trimming left V 7 bases short and J 6 bases short, with 18 bases between. Germline CDR1 reads SQVTM; CDR2 reads ANQGSEA. This CDR3 has 13 amino acids. The CDR3 DNA reads TGCAGCGCTCCTGGACCACGGTTGGCTGAAGCTTTCTTT. Translated, it gives CSAPGPRLAEAFF.

This clonotype was found a few times. One end of the junction does not line up with germline, which may come from a read error. The J gene is TRBJ1-2, the V gene TRBV6-5; D remains ambiguous. Germline lookup yields CDR1 MNHEY and CDR2 SVGAGI. The length of the CDR3 is 9 residues. The CDR3, as DNA: TGTGCCGGGAACCGGGAGAAGTACTTC. Its translation: CAGNREKYF.

This clonotype was picked up many times. The V gene is TRBV24-1, the J gene TRBJ1-1, with 7 bases lining up with TRBD1. From germline, CDR1 is KGHDR and CDR2 SFDVKD. V shed 4 bases and J 6 bases; nucleotides not matched to a gene: 10. The CDR3 is 15 amino acids. In DNA, the CDR3 is TGTGCCACCAGTGACGGGAACAGGGGAGGTGCTGAAGCTTTCTTT. This gives the protein CATSDGNRGGAEAFF.

With regard to this clonotype: Germline is not matched at one junction end, which may reflect a read error. V usage is TRBV20-1 and J usage is TRBJ2-7, with TRBD2 matching 10 bases. The germline V gene encodes CDR1 DFQATT and CDR2 SNEGSKA (reference sequence). CDR3 length: 13 amino acids. CDR3 sequence: CSVTSGRAYEQHF. The CDR3 DNA is TGCAGTGTTACCAGCGGGAGGGCCTACGAGCAGCACTTC.

This clonotype was counted only a few times. This chain joins TRBV2 and TRBJ2-5, with TRBD2 matching over 8 bases. The CDR3 contains 15 residues. The ends lost 5 bases at V and 5 bases at J; junction bases unmatched: 10. Germline V gene lookup returns CDR1 SNHLY and CDR2 FYNNEI. The CDR3 coding sequence is TGTGCCAGCAGTTCCAGCGGGAGAGGGTGGGAGACCCAGTACTTC. It encodes CASSSSGRGWETQYF.

The rearrangement uses TRBV5-1 and TRBJ2-2; 7 bases fit TRBD2. J was trimmed by 5 bases and V by 9 bases; bases with no gene match: 19. This CDR3 contains 17 residues. Germline assignment: CDR1 SGHRS and CDR2 YFSETQ. CDR3 coding DNA: TGCGCCACCAGAGATTTATGGGGGAGGGGTGCGACCGGGGAGCTGTTTTTT. This translates into CATRDLWGRGATGELFF.

The DNA for the CDR3 is TGTGCCAGCAGCTTAGGGTCTAGCGGGAGGGACGAGCAGTACTTC. This sequence encodes CASSLGSSGRDEQYF. The rearrangement joins TRBV7-9 to TRBJ2-7, with TRBD2 matching 12 bases. CDR1 SEHNR and CDR2 FQNEAQ come from the germline V gene (reference sequence). The CDR3 covers 15 residues. The junction had 3 bases not matched to a gene; V was cut back by 1 base and J by 5 bases.

This clonotype was counted between two and nine times. The chain's CDR3 is CASSLGRGPEQYF. The CDR3 DNA reads as TGTGCCAGCAGTTTAGGCAGGGGGCCCGAGCAGTACTTC. The rearrangement uses TRBV12-3 or TRBV12-4 and TRBJ2-7, with 8 bases lining up with TRBD1. J was trimmed by 6 bases and V by 1 base; bases with no gene match: 2. The CDR3 contains 13 residues.

This clonotype was recorded a few times. This rearrangement joins TRBV19 to TRBJ1-5, with D possibly TRBD1 on 5 matching bases. Germline assignment: CDR1 LNHDA and CDR2 SQIVND (reference sequence). CDR3 length: 14 residues. The V end lost 5 bases, the J end lost 6 bases, and 14 bases lay between the germline ends. The CDR3 sequence: CASSPGGGPQPQHF. CDR3 sequence (DNA): TGTGCCAGTAGTCCCGGCGGGGGTCCTCAGCCCCAGCATTTT.

This clonotype appeared a few times. The genes are TRBV6-1 and TRBJ2-7, with TRBD1 matching 9 bases. V was clipped by 1 base and J by 4 bases; unmatched bases: 2. This CDR3 comprises 14 residues. Per the germline V gene, CDR1 is MNHNS and CDR2 is SASEGT. As DNA, the CDR3 is TGTGCCAGCAGTGAAGTTGGACAGGGGTACGAGCAGTACTTC. Translated: CASSEVGQGYEQYF.

The sample holds many counts of this clonotype. The CDR3 coding sequence is TGTGCCAGCAGTACCAGACAGGGGGCGGCCAGGCATCAGCCCCAGCATTTT. Residues: CASSTRQGAARHQPQHF. The rearrangement uses TRBV6-5 and TRBJ1-5; 10 bases line up with TRBD1. The CDR3 has 17 residues. Germline CDR1 and CDR2: MNHEY and SVGAGI. J lost 5 bases, V lost 5 bases, and 12 bases had no gene match.

This clonotype was seen many times. V and J are TRBV7-8 and TRBJ1-1; 7 bases match TRBD1. The J segment lost 6 bases and the V segment lost 5 bases, leaving 9 bases of the junction unmatched. CDR1 is SGHVS, CDR2 FQNEAQ, per germline. The CDR3 contains 14 residues. CDR3 region: CASSPLTGAAEAFF. CDR3 sequence (DNA): TGTGCCAGCAGCCCCCTAACAGGGGCGGCTGAAGCTTTCTTT.